This T cell receptor beta chain emerged from a study of blood T cell repertoires in COVID-19. Study as a whole: Acute and convalescent COVID-19 specimens originated in the United States, Italy and Spain.

The study assigned cohorts using participant-reported clinical history. This CDR3 spans 15 amino acids. Germline lookup yields CDR1 SEHNR and CDR2 FQNEAQ (reference sequence). V shed 3 bases, J shed 0 bases, and the junction held 2 bases outside the gene matches. The repertoire was sequenced with immunoSEQ multiplex PCR; TCRdb's copy has only in-frame clones and lacks some. Seen here are about 140,000 clones, over 70% observed once, and the top ten hold roughly 4%. This TCR was recovered from a man aged 50 to 59 in a cohort exposed to, infected with or recovered from COVID-19 (not recorded which). V and J are TRBV7-9 and TRBJ2-1; 7 bases align to TRBD1. Specimen: PBMCs or T cells enriched from blood (not recorded which). CDR3 residues: CASSFGQVSYNEQFF. In DNA form, the CDR3 reads TGTGCCAGCAGCTTCGGACAGGTCTCCTACAATGAGCAGTTCTTC.